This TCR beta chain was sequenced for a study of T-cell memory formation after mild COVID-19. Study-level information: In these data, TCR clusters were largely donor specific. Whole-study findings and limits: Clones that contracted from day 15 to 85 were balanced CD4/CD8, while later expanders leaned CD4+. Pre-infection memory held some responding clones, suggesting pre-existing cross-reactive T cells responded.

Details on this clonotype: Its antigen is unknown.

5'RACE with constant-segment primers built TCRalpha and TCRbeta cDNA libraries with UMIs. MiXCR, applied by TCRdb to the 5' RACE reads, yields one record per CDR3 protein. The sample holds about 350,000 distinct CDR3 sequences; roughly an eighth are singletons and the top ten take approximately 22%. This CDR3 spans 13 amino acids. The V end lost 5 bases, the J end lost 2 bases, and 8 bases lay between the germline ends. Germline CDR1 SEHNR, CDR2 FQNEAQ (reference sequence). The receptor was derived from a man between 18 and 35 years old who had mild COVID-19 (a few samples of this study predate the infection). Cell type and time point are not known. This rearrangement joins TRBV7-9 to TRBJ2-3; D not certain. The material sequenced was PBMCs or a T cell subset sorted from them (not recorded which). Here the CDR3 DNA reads TGTGCCAGCAGCAGGGCGGTCACAGATACGCAGTATTTT. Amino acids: CASSRAVTDTQYF. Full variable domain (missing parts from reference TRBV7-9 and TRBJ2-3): DTGVSQNPRHKITKRGQNVTFRCDPISEHNRLYWYRQTLGQGPEFLTYFQNEAQLEKSRLLSDRFSAERPKGSFSTLEIQRTEQGDSAMYLCASSRAVTDTQYFGPGTRLTVL.